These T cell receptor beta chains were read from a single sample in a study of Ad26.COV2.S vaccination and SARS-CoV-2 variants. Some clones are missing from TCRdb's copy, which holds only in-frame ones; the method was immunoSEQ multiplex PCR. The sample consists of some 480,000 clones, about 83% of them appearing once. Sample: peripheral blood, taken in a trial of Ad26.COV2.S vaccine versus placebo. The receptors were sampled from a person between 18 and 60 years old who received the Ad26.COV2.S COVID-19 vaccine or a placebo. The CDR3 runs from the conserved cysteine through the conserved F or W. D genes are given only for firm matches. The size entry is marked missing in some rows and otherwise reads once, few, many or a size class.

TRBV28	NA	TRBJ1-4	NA	CASSRVGPTNEKLFF	TGTGCCAGCAGTAGGGTTGGGCCGACAAATGAAAAACTGTTTTTT
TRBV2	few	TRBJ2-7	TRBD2	CASKGLAGEQYF	TGTGCCAGCAAGGGACTAGCGGGAGAGCAGTACTTC
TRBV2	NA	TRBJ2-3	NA	CASTRTATDTQYF	TGTGCCAGCACCAGGACTGCCACAGATACGCAGTATTTT
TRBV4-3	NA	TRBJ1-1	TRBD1	CASSQDRAGGTEAFF	TGCGCCAGCAGCCAAGATAGGGCAGGGGGCACTGAAGCTTTCTTT
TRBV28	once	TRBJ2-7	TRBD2	CASRPSGAVGGEQYF	TGTGCCAGCAGACCTAGCGGGGCAGTGGGAGGCGAGCAGTACTTC
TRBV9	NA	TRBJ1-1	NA	CASSVDGWVGTEAFF	TGTGCCAGCAGCGTAGATGGATGGGTGGGCACTGAAGCTTTCTTT
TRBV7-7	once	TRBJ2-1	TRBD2	CASSLGLAGEYEQFF	TGTGCTAGCAGCTTGGGACTAGCGGGAGAGTATGAGCAGTTCTTC
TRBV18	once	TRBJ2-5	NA	CASSPLGETQYF	TGTGCCAGCTCACCCCTCGGGGAGACCCAGTACTTC
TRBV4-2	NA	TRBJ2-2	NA	CASSPRGNTGELFF	TGTGCCAGCAGCCCCCGCGGGAACACCGGGGAGCTGTTTTTT
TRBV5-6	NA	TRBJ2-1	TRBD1	CASSSGTAYYNEQFF	TGTGCCAGCAGCTCCGGGACAGCCTACTACAATGAGCAGTTCTTC
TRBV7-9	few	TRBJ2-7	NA	CASSLQSGTSLVEQYF	TGTGCCAGCAGCCTGCAAAGCGGTACCTCCCTAGTAGAGCAGTACTTC
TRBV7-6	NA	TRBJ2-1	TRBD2	CASSLGTSAYNEQFF	TGTGCCAGCAGCCTAGGGACTAGCGCATACAATGAGCAGTTCTTC
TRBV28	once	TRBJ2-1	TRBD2	CASSLVAGAYNEQFF	TGTGCCAGCAGTTTAGTAGCGGGTGCTTACAATGAGCAGTTCTTC
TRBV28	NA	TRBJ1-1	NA	CASREPSGRPNTEAFF	TGTGCCAGCAGAGAACCGTCGGGGCGGCCGAACACTGAAGCTTTCTTT
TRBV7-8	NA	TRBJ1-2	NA	CASSLGHSDYGYTF	TGTGCCAGCAGCTTAGGGCATTCTGACTATGGCTACACCTTC
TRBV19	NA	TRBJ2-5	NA	CASSQGVSETQYF	TGTGCCAGTAGCCAAGGGGTGTCAGAGACCCAGTACTTC
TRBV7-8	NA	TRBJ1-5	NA	CASSLVPGNQPQHF	TGTGCCAGCAGCTTAGTTCCAGGCAATCAGCCCCAGCATTTT
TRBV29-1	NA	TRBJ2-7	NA	CSVEGLGRDRYEQYF	TGCAGCGTTGAAGGATTGGGAAGGGATCGTTACGAGCAGTACTTC
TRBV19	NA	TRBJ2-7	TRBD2	CASSISGSRYEQYF	TGTGCCAGTAGTATCAGCGGGAGTAGGTACGAGCAGTACTTC
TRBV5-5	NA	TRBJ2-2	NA	CASSFWGDTGELFF	TGTGCCAGCAGCTTTTGGGGTGACACCGGGGAGCTGTTTTTT
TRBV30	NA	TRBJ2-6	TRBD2	CAWSSRGGPGANVLTF	TGTGCCTGGAGTAGTCGGGGGGGCCCTGGGGCCAACGTCCTGACTTTC
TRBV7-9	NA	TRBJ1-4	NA	CASSEGRPEEKLFF	TGTGCCAGCAGCGAGGGACGGCCGGAGGAAAAACTGTTTTTT
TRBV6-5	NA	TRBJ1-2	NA	CASRTESIYTF	TGTGCCAGCAGGACAGAATCCATCTACACCTTC
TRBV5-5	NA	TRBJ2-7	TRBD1	CALRDRFSYEQYF	TGTGCCCTAAGGGACAGGTTCTCCTACGAGCAGTACTTC
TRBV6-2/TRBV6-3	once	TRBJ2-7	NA	CASSYGRYEQYF	TGTGCCAGCAGTTACGGACGCTACGAGCAGTACTTC
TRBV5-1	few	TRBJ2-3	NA	CASSSHPDTQYF	TGCGCCAGCAGCTCCCACCCAGATACGCAGTATTTT
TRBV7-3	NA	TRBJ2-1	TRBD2	CASSPQRTRYYNEQFF	TGTGCCAGCAGCCCCCAGCGGACTAGATACTACAATGAGCAGTTCTTC
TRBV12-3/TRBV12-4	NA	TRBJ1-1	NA	CASTRGGTEAFF	TGTGCCAGCACCCGTGGTGGCACTGAAGCTTTCTTT
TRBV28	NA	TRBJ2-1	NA	CASRIPGTAYNEQFF	TGTGCCAGCAGGATCCCCGGGACGGCTTACAATGAGCAGTTCTTC
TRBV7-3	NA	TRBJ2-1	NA	CASSLRLGGYNEQFF	TGTGCCAGCAGCTTACGGCTGGGGGGATACAATGAGCAGTTCTTC
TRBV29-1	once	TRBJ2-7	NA	CSVGHTYEQYF	TGCAGCGTTGGACATACCTACGAGCAGTACTTC
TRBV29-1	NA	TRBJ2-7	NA	CSVEVETYEQYF	TGCAGCGTTGAAGTGGAGACCTACGAGCAGTACTTC
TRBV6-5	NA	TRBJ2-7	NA	CASGRMTYEQYF	TGTGCCAGCGGGCGAATGACCTACGAGCAGTACTTC
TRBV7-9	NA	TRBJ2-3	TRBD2	CASSLGSGERDTQYF	TGTGCCAGCAGCTTAGGTAGCGGGGAACGTGATACGCAGTATTTT
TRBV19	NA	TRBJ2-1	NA	CASSIPDTAYNEQFF	TGTGCCAGTAGTATTCCGGACACCGCCTACAATGAGCAGTTCTTC
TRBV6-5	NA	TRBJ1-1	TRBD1	CASIPAGGMNTEAFF	TGTGCCAGCATTCCGGCAGGGGGCATGAACACTGAAGCTTTCTTT
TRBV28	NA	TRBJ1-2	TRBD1	CASSTGGKGYTF	TGTGCCAGCAGTACAGGGGGTAAGGGCTACACCTTC
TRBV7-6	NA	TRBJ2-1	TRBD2	CASSSRGLAGGPFGSYNEQFF	TGTGCCAGCAGCTCGAGGGGACTAGCGGGAGGACCCTTCGGCTCCTACAATGAGCAGTTCTTC
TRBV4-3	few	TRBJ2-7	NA	CASSQGTVPYEQYF	TGCGCCAGCAGCCAAGGGACAGTCCCCTACGAGCAGTACTTC
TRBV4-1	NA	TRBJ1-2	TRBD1	CASSTNPVDRGYGYTF	TGCGCCAGCAGCACCAATCCCGTCGACAGGGGCTATGGCTACACCTTC
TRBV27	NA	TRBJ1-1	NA	CASSSAGRPLTRTEAFF	TGTGCCAGCAGTTCGGCAGGGAGACCTTTGACGCGCACTGAAGCTTTCTTT
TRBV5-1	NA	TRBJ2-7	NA	CASSLKFRGRSEEQYF	TGCGCCAGCAGCCTCAAATTTAGGGGCCGCTCTGAGGAGCAGTACTTC
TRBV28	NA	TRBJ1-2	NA	CASSLRGFGYTF	TGTGCCAGCAGTTTACGGGGATTTGGCTACACCTTC
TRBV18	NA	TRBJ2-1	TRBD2	CASSPIAGGEEQFF	TGTGCCAGCTCACCAATAGCGGGAGGGGAAGAGCAGTTCTTC
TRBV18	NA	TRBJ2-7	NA	CASSPSIYEQYF	TGTGCCAGCTCACCCAGTATCTACGAGCAGTACTTC
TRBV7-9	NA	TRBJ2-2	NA	CASSLAPGSAGELFF	TGTGCCAGCAGCTTAGCGCCGGGGTCGGCCGGGGAGCTGTTTTTT
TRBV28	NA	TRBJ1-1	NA	CASSLYTVPPEAFF	TGTGCCAGCAGTTTATACACAGTCCCTCCTGAAGCTTTCTTT
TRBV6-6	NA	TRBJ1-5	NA	CASAAGGINQPQHF	TGTGCCAGCGCGGCGGGGGGGATCAATCAGCCCCAGCATTTT
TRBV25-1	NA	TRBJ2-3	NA	CASSELGYTQYF	TGTGCCAGCAGTGAACTTGGATATACGCAGTATTTT